These T cell receptor beta chains were read from a single sample in a study of OX40 agonist ivuxolimab in advanced cancers. Clones were sequenced by immunoSEQ multiplex PCR, and TCRdb holds only the in-frame ones, with some missing. The sample shows around 36,000 clones, over 80% of them seen only once. Sequencing used CD4+ or CD8+ T cells sorted from blood, obtained in a trial of the OX40 agonist ivuxolimab. These receptors were collected from an adult with an advanced solid tumor such as melanoma, head and neck, liver or kidney cancer. CDR3s include the opening cysteine and the closing phenylalanine or tryptophan.

CDR3aa: CASSYSSREGQPQHF; v_gene: TRBV6-6; j_gene: TRBJ1-5
CDR3aa: CASAPGPADQETQYF; v_gene: TRBV6-5; j_gene: TRBJ2-5
CDR3aa: CATMGLSYEQYF; v_gene: TRBV19; j_gene: TRBJ2-7
CDR3aa: CASSLAGTFNTEAFF; v_gene: TRBV19; j_gene: TRBJ1-1
CDR3aa: CASSDSSLTGELFF; v_gene: TRBV6-4; j_gene: TRBJ2-2
CDR3aa: CATRASGGAGGELFF; v_gene: TRBV15; j_gene: TRBJ2-2
CDR3aa: CASSLSGGQNYGYTF; v_gene: TRBV27; j_gene: TRBJ1-2
CDR3aa: CASSQDEQGLYF; v_gene: TRBV4-2; j_gene: TRBJ2-7
CDR3aa: CATSSEFGGTQYF; v_gene: TRBV15; j_gene: TRBJ2-5
CDR3aa: CASSFGGTSSYEQYF; v_gene: TRBV7-9; j_gene: TRBJ2-7
CDR3aa: CASGFGLGNTEAFF; v_gene: TRBV27; j_gene: TRBJ1-1
CDR3aa: CASSWASESYEQYF; v_gene: TRBV27; j_gene: TRBJ2-7
CDR3aa: CASSQETENPTDTQYF; v_gene: TRBV23-1; j_gene: TRBJ2-3
CDR3aa: CASNTGYGTDTQYF; v_gene: TRBV9; j_gene: TRBJ2-3
CDR3aa: CASSSMQETQYF; v_gene: TRBV7-9; j_gene: TRBJ2-5
CDR3aa: CASSSFSGTGGADTQYF; v_gene: TRBV28; j_gene: TRBJ2-3
CDR3aa: CASSVQLNTGELFF; v_gene: TRBV5-6; j_gene: TRBJ2-2
CDR3aa: CASSNVAGEGHTQYF; v_gene: TRBV6-1; j_gene: TRBJ2-3
CDR3aa: CASSGDRGDATNEKLFF; v_gene: TRBV5-1; j_gene: TRBJ1-4
CDR3aa: CASSARVTMNTEAFF; v_gene: TRBV9; j_gene: TRBJ1-1
CDR3aa: CASSVGGPYEQYF; v_gene: TRBV9; j_gene: TRBJ2-7
CDR3aa: CASSTATGFPDNEQFF; v_gene: TRBV7-9; j_gene: TRBJ2-1
CDR3aa: CASSLNVADVETQYF; v_gene: TRBV7-7; j_gene: TRBJ2-5
CDR3aa: CASSFNPGTTSFVEQYF; v_gene: TRBV11-2; j_gene: TRBJ2-7
CDR3aa: CASSLAGTGDNEQFF; v_gene: TRBV27; j_gene: TRBJ2-1
CDR3aa: CASSLGQGGDTQYF; v_gene: TRBV5-8; j_gene: TRBJ2-3
CDR3aa: CASRWTSGRGNEQFF; v_gene: TRBV5-5; j_gene: TRBJ2-1
CDR3aa: CASSFQRESTGELFF; v_gene: TRBV5-1; j_gene: TRBJ2-2
CDR3aa: CASSSWTENTIYF; v_gene: TRBV7-6; j_gene: TRBJ1-3
CDR3aa: CASSPQLSGANVLTF; v_gene: TRBV14; j_gene: TRBJ2-6
CDR3aa: CASSPLTRTEQFF; v_gene: TRBV7-2; j_gene: TRBJ2-1
CDR3aa: CASSWTGTPGEKLFF; v_gene: TRBV9; j_gene: TRBJ1-4
CDR3aa: CASSVGIEQANTGELFF; v_gene: TRBV9; j_gene: TRBJ2-2